This TCR beta chain was sequenced in a study of CD8 T cells in ankylosing spondylitis. Study findings and constraints: Matched synovial fluid from ankylosing spondylitis patients was reported to be enriched for disease-linked clones.

From the 5' RACE reads, TCRdb called clonotypes with MiXCR, one entry per CDR3 protein. The top ten hold roughly 4% of the sample, which has about 310,000 distinct CDR3 sequences, 20% seen once. The germline V gene has CDR1 DFQATT and CDR2 SNEGSKA (reference sequence). CDR3 length: 12 amino acids. V lost 4 bases to trimming and J lost 1 base, with 5 bases between them. A word on this clonotype: The target antigen is unknown.

Sequenced sample: blood, either unsorted or a sorted T cell fraction (not recorded which). The receptor comes from a female donor with ankylosing spondylitis or in good health (not recorded which). The chain has TRBV20-1 and TRBJ2-1; no definite D call. CDR3 sequence (DNA): TGCAGTGCTACTGGGTCCTACAATGAGCAGTTCTTC. Encoded protein: CSATGSYNEQFF.